The 5 T cell receptor beta chains given below trace back to one sample, sequenced in a study of cytomegalovirus exposure and HLA in healthy donors. The study ran its PCR with 60 Vbeta and 13 Jbeta primers. Assay used: immunoSEQ multiplex PCR; TCRdb lists only in-frame clones, some missing. The table lists around 110,000 clones, about 68% of them singletons. What was sequenced was PBMCs. The receptors derive from a woman aged 40 to 50 in good health and CMV-seropositive.

The chain links TRBV18 to TRBJ1-5; unclear D gene. Germline CDR1 and CDR2: KGHSH and LQKENI. Trimming removed 4 bases at V and 6 bases at J, with 13 bases between. The length of the CDR3 is 14 residues. CDR3 coding DNA: TGTGCCAGCTCACTAGAGGCGGTTAGTCAGCCCCAGCATTTT. Translating it yields CASSLEAVSQPQHF.

This clone was counted a few times. The chain employs TRBV19 and TRBJ2-7; the D gene is possibly TRBD2 (5 bases). CDR3 length equals 14 residues. CDR1 and CDR2 from the germline V gene are LNHDA and SQIVND (reference sequence). Between the trimmed V and J ends, which lost 4 bases and 0 bases, there was a span of 10 bases. CDR3: CASSTGISSYEQYF. CDR3 DNA sequence: TGTGCCAGTAGTACGGGGATTAGCTCCTACGAGCAGTACTTC.

This chain links TRBV30 with TRBJ2-1, with TRBD2 matching over 8 bases. CDR3 size: 14 residues. Germline V lookup: CDR1 GTSNPN, CDR2 SVGIG (reference sequence). V trimming: 1 base; J trimming: 8 bases; junction bases outside the gene matches: 7. The DNA of the CDR3 is TGTGCCTGGAGTGAAACGGGAGGGCCGGATGAGCAGTTCTTC. It translates to CAWSETGGPDEQFF.

The chain links TRBV11-2 to TRBJ2-2; 10 bases map to TRBD2. The trim removed 1 base at V and 8 bases at J, leaving 13 bases unmatched. CDR1 SGHAT and CDR2 FQNNGV come from the germline V gene. The CDR3 consists of 18 residues. CDR3 bases: TGTGCCAGCAGCTTAGTGGGAAGGACTAGCGGTCGGGGGGGGGAGCTGTTTTTT. Translated: CASSLVGRTSGRGGELFF. The full variable domain, with the rest looked up from reference TRBV11-2 and TRBJ2-2, is EAGVAQSPRYKIIEKRQSVAFWCNPISGHATLYWYQQILGQGPKLLIQFQNNGVVDDSQLPKDRFSAERLKGVDSTLKIQPAKLEDSAVYLCASSLVGRTSGRGGELFFGEGSRLTVL.

The gene calls are TRBV6-1 and TRBJ1-2; 9 bases are shared with TRBD1. Germline V gene sequence: CDR1 MNHNS, CDR2 SASEGT. The junction had 1 base not matched to a gene; V was cut back by 3 bases and J by 5 bases. This CDR3 spans 13 amino acids. CDR3 bases: TGTGCCAGCAGTGAGGACAGGGGATATGGCTACACCTTC. Its protein product is CASSEDRGYGYTF.